This T cell receptor (beta chain) was recovered during a study of shared clonotypes between healthy human individuals. Findings and caveats of the study: It was expected that sequencing depth would affect clonotype sharing among donors. A handful of donors showed sharing of around 5.3% of naive CD4 clonotypes.

Data came from immunoSEQ multiplex PCR; TCRdb stores just in-frame clones and leaves some out. The table has 550,000 to 700,000 clones, around 73% seen once. The CDR3 is made up of 13 amino acids. V gave up 5 bases and J gave up 0 bases, with 11 bases separating them. Germline lookup yields CDR1 SQVTM and CDR2 ANQGSEA. Notes on this clone: The antigen is undetermined.

This receptor was taken from a woman in her twenties or thirties in good health. The chain has TRBV29-1 and TRBJ2-7; D perhaps matches TRBD2 (7 bases). Material for sequencing was memory CD4+ T cells sorted from blood. Subset of the sample: CD45RA-negative fraction. The CDR3 nucleotides read TGCAGCGTTAAGGGGGAGGGCTCCTACGAGCAGTACTTC. Encoded protein: CSVKGEGSYEQYF.